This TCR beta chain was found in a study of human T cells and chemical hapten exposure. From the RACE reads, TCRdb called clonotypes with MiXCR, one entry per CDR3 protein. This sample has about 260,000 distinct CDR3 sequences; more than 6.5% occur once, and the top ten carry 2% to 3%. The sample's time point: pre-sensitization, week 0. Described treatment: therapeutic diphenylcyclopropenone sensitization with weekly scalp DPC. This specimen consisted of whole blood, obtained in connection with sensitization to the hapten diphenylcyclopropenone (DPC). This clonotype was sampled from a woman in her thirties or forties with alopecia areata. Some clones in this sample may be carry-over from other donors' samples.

In DNA form, the CDR3 reads TGTGCCAGCAGCTCCACTAGCGGGACCCAATACTTC. It codes for CASSSTSGTQYF. This sequence joins TRBV7-2 and TRBJ2-4, with 10 bases that match TRBD2. The CDR3 sequence is 12 residues long. The junction had 7 bases not matched to a gene; V was cut back by 4 bases and J by 16 bases. CDR1 is SGHTA and CDR2 is FQGNSA in the germline V gene.